Each of the 22 T cell receptor beta chains below was sequenced from the same sample in a study of shared clonotypes between healthy human individuals. Sequencing was performed with immunoSEQ multiplex PCR; in TCRdb, only in-frame clones are kept and a portion is missing. The table records 950,000 to 1,300,000 clones, about three quarters of them present only once. The specimen sequenced was memory CD4+ T cells sorted from blood. The sample's subset: CD45RA-negative fraction. Receptor source: a man between 18 and 35 years old in good health.

This rearrangement joins TRBV27 to TRBJ2-1; possibly TRBD1 for D (6 bases). V was shortened by 3 bases and J by 10 bases, with 13 bases between the two germline ends. The germline V gene has CDR1 MNHEY and CDR2 SMNVEV (reference sequence). This CDR3 has 13 residues. CDR3 amino acids: CASSFHQGSEQFF. Written as DNA, the CDR3 is TGTGCCAGCAGTTTTCATCAGGGGAGCGAGCAGTTCTTC.

The V and J genes are TRBV27 and TRBJ1-2; 9 nucleotides align to TRBD1. Germline V gene sequence: CDR1 MNHEY, CDR2 SMNVEV (reference sequence). This CDR3 has 13 amino acids. The V segment lost 5 bases and the J segment 8 bases; nucleotides outside the gene matches: 6. The DNA for the CDR3 is TGTGCCAGCAGTCCCCGGACAGGGGACGGCTACACCTTC. Residues: CASSPRTGDGYTF.

The count of this clone is one. V usage is TRBV10-1 and J usage is TRBJ2-1; 12 bases agree with TRBD2. Germline values: CDR1 WNHNN, CDR2 SYGVQD (reference sequence). V lost 6 bases and J lost 5; bases outside the gene matches: 5. This CDR3 region has 15 residues. CDR3: CASSLRLAGDNEQFF. The CDR3 bases are TGCGCCAGCAGCTTAAGACTAGCGGGGGACAATGAGCAGTTCTTC.

The rearrangement links TRBV27 to TRBJ1-5; D perhaps matches TRBD1 (5 bases). The CDR3 totals 19 residues. Germline assignment: CDR1 MNHEY and CDR2 SMNVEV (reference sequence). V was cut by 1 base and J by 3 bases, with 22 bases left in between. The CDR3 DNA is TGTGCCAGCAGTTTATTTGGATTAGGGGCGAAGATATCCAATCAGCCCCAGCATTTT. Protein sequence: CASSLFGLGAKISNQPQHF.

The V and J genes are TRBV6-1 and TRBJ2-6; 7 nucleotides line up with TRBD1. The CDR3 has 16 amino acids. The V segment lost 0 bases and the J segment 3 bases; nucleotides outside the gene matches: 2. Germline lookup yields CDR1 MNHNS and CDR2 SASEGT. The CDR3 nucleotides are TGTGCCAGCAGTGAAGCGCAGGGGGTTGGGGCCAACGTCCTGACTTTC. Translating gives CASSEAQGVGANVLTF.

V gene TRBV7-9 combines with J gene TRBJ1-2; 8 positions agree with TRBD1. The CDR3 totals 15 residues. The V gene end was trimmed by 1 base and the J gene end by 7 bases; junction bases not matched to a gene: 8. From germline, CDR1 is SEHNR and CDR2 FQNEAQ (reference sequence). CDR3 DNA: TGTGCCAGCAGCTTAGGGCGCAGGGGGCAGGGTGGCTACACCTTC. This translates into CASSLGRRGQGGYTF.

This sequence joins TRBV5-1 and TRBJ2-2; tentative D call: TRBD1 (7 bases). The CDR3 runs 17 residues. V was cut by 4 bases and J by 5 bases, with 21 bases left in between. Looked up from germline, CDR1 is SGHRS and CDR2 is YFSETQ. CDR3 residues: CASSRGDSPPGTGELFF. The CDR3 region has the DNA TGCGCCAGCAGCAGGGGGGACAGCCCGCCCGGGACCGGGGAGCTGTTTTTT.

The V call is TRBV7-3, the J call TRBJ1-2; D uncertain. Trimming took 2 bases from V and 6 from J, leaving 10 bases between them. This CDR3 comprises 13 residues. Germline V gives CDR1 SGHTA, CDR2 FQGTGA. The CDR3 loop is CASSLLSGNGYTF. The CDR3 bases are TGTGCCAGCAGCTTACTTTCGGGGAATGGCTACACCTTC. The full variable domain, its missing parts supplied by reference TRBV7-3 and TRBJ1-2, is GAGVSQTPSNKVTEKGKYVELRCDPISGHTALYWYRQSLGQGPEFLIYFQGTGAADDSGLPNDRFFAVRPEGSVSTLKIQRTERGDSAVYLCASSLLSGNGYTFGSGTRLTVV.

The chain employs TRBV5-4 and TRBJ1-6; 9 bases line up with TRBD1. With 3 bases clipped from V and 7 bases from J, the junction kept 8 bases outside the gene matches. Germline CDR1 SGHNT, CDR2 YYREEE (reference sequence). The CDR3 covers 16 residues. The CDR3 DNA sequence: TGTGCCAGCAGCTCGGATCCCGGACAGGGGAATTCACCCCTCCACTTT. The encoded protein is CASSSDPGQGNSPLHF.

This chain connects TRBV28 to TRBJ2-7; D might be TRBD1 (6 bases). The CDR3 loop spans 14 amino acids. The germline CDR1 and CDR2 sequences are MDHEN and SYDVKM. Between the trimmed V and J ends, which lost 5 bases and 9 bases, there was a span of 20 bases. The CDR3 is CASSSNREWEGQYF. In DNA, the CDR3 is TGTGCCAGCAGTAGTAACAGGGAGTGGGAAGGGCAGTACTTC.

This chain connects TRBV7-2 to TRBJ1-3, with no clear D. The length of the CDR3 is 13 residues. Trimming cost V 2 bases and J 4 bases, with 6 bases left between them. Per germline, CDR1 SGHTA and CDR2 FQGNSA. This CDR3 reads CASSLMEGNTIYF. For the CDR3, the DNA is TGTGCCAGCAGCTTAATGGAGGGAAACACCATATATTTT.

The J gene is TRBJ2-7, the V gene TRBV10-1, with TRBD1 matching 10 bases. CDR3 length equals 13 residues. Germline trimming cut 5 bases from V and 7 bases from J; bases unmatched to any gene: 5. Germline V gene sequence: CDR1 WNHNN, CDR2 SYGVQD (reference sequence). CDR3 residues: CASSSDRGLEQYF. The CDR3, as DNA: TGCGCCAGCAGTTCCGACAGGGGGCTGGAGCAGTACTTC.

The chain joins TRBV4-1 to TRBJ2-1; the D is unclear. The CDR3 contains 13 residues. Deletions cut 2 bases from V and 9 bases from J, with 11 bases between. Germline loops: CDR1 MGHRA, CDR2 YSYEKL. Here the CDR3 reads CASSQNRLGEQFF. The CDR3 nucleotides are TGCGCCAGCAGCCAAAATCGTCTCGGTGAGCAGTTCTTC.

V is TRBV7-9 and J is TRBJ1-2; D may be TRBD1 (5 bases). This CDR3 comprises 15 residues. Per germline, CDR1 SEHNR and CDR2 FQNEAQ (reference sequence). The V end was cut by 0 bases, the J end by 4 bases, with 12 bases between. CDR3 nucleotides: TGTGCCAGCAGCTTAGCCGGGGGGAAGAGCTATGGCTACACCTTC. This sequence encodes CASSLAGGKSYGYTF.

This rearrangement joins TRBV5-1 to TRBJ1-5; D unresolved. The germline V gene has CDR1 SGHRS and CDR2 YFSETQ. Trimming took off 4 bases at V and 1 base at J, with 24 bases between the two ends. The CDR3 is 19 amino acids. The CDR3 here is CASSHSPVRPEVSNQPQHF. DNA of the CDR3: TGCGCCAGCAGCCATAGCCCGGTCCGACCAGAGGTAAGCAATCAGCCCCAGCATTTT.

The CDR3 DNA reads TGTGCCAGTAGTGCACTAGCGGGGAAGCAGTTCTTC. Protein sequence: CASSALAGKQFF. This chain joins TRBV19 and TRBJ2-1, with TRBD2 matching 10 bases. CDR3 length: 12 amino acids. In germline, CDR1 is LNHDA, CDR2 SQIVND (reference sequence). Trimming at V came to 5 bases and at J to 11 bases, leaving 3 bases not matched to a gene.

This clone appeared many times. This sequence joins TRBV27 and TRBJ1-5; perhaps TRBD1 as D (5 bases). This CDR3 contains 16 residues. The V end lost 2 bases, the J end lost 3 bases, and 14 bases lay between the germline ends. Germline CDR1 MNHEY, CDR2 SMNVEV (reference sequence). CDR3 sequence: CASSLTWTGLNQPQHF. DNA of the CDR3: TGTGCCAGCAGTTTAACATGGACGGGGCTCAATCAGCCCCAGCATTTT.

This sequence joins TRBV28 and TRBJ1-4; D is possibly TRBD1 (5 bases). With 9 bases removed from V and 2 bases from J, the gap between germline ends came to 25 bases. Germline V gene sequence: CDR1 MDHEN, CDR2 SYDVKM. The CDR3 is 18 residues long. The CDR3 loop is CASKGWGEGGATNEKLFF. CDR3 sequence (DNA): TGTGCCAGTAAGGGTTGGGGCGAGGGAGGTGCGACTAATGAAAAACTGTTTTTT.

CDR3 amino acids: CASSSNLPRQYASTDTQYF. Written as DNA, the CDR3 is TGTGCCAGCAGCTCGAACCTACCTCGCCAGTACGCTAGCACAGATACGCAGTATTTT. The rearrangement uses TRBV7-8 and TRBJ2-3; no clear D. This CDR3 spans 19 amino acids. V shed 4 bases and J shed 0 bases, with 23 bases lying between them. Germline CDR1 is SGHVS and CDR2 is FQNEAQ.

The rearrangement joins TRBV25-1 to TRBJ1-1; D might be TRBD1 (6 bases). V lost 6 bases and J lost 4, with 18 bases in between. Per the germline V gene, CDR1 is MGHDK and CDR2 is SYGVNS. This CDR3 has 15 residues. CDR3 coding DNA: TGTGCCAGCAGGCTGGGGGGCGGCCAAGGCACTGAAGCTTTCTTT. Protein sequence: CASRLGGGQGTEAFF. Full variable domain (remainder filled in from reference TRBV25-1 and TRBJ1-1): EADIYQTPRYLVIGTGKKITLECSQTMGHDKMYWYQQDPGMELHLIHYSYGVNSTEKGDLSSESTVSRIRTEHFPLTLESARPSHTSQYLCASRLGGGQGTEAFFGQGTRLTVV.

This chain joins TRBV5-8 and TRBJ2-1; D remains ambiguous. There are 11 residues in the CDR3. Germline CDR1 SGHTS, CDR2 YDEGEE. V was trimmed by 3 bases and J by 7 bases, leaving 5 bases between them. The CDR3 spells CASSWRNEQFF. For the CDR3, the DNA is TGTGCCAGCAGCTGGCGGAATGAGCAGTTCTTC.

V is TRBV30 and J is TRBJ2-7; tentatively, D is TRBD1 (5 bases). Germline CDR1 is GTSNPN and CDR2 is SVGIG (reference sequence). Trimming removed 3 bases at V and 5 bases at J, with 14 bases between. The CDR3 extends over 13 amino acids. Written as DNA, the CDR3 is TGTGCCTGGAGAAAAACAGGTTCCCACGAGCAGTACTTC. Protein sequence: CAWRKTGSHEQYF.